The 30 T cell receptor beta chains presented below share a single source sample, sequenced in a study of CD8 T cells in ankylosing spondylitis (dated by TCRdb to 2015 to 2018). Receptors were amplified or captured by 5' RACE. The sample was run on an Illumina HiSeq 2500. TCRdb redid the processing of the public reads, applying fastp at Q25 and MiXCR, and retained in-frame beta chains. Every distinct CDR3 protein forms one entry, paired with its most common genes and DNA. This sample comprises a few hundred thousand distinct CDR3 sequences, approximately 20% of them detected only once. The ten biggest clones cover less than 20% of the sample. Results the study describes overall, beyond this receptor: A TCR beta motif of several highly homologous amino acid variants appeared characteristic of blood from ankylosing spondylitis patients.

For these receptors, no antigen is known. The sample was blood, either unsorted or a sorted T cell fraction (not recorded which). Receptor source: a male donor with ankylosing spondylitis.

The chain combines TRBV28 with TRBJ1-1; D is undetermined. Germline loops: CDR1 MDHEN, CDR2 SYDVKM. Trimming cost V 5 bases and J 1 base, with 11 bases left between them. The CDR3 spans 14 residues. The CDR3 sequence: CASSPGLTNTEAFF. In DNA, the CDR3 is TGTGCCAGCAGTCCTGGGCTCACGAACACTGAAGCTTTCTTT.

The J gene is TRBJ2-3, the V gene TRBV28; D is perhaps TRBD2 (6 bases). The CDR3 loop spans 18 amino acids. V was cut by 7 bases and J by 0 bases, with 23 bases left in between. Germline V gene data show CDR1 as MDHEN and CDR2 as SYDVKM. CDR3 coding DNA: TGTGCCAGCACCTCATTAGGGGCCGGGAGCCCTAGCACAGATACGCAGTATTTT. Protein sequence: CASTSLGAGSPSTDTQYF. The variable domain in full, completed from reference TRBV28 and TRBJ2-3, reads DVKVTQSSRYLVKRTGEKVFLECVQDMDHENMFWYRQDPGLGLRLIYFSYDVKMKEKGDIPEGYSVSREKKERFSLILESASTNQTSMYLCASTSLGAGSPSTDTQYFGPGTRLTVL.

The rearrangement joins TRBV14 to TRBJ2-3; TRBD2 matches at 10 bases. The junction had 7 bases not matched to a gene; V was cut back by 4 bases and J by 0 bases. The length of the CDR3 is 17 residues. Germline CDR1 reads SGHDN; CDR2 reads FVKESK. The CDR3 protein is CASSPLTSGTSTDTQYF. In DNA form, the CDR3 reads TGTGCCAGCAGCCCCTTAACTAGCGGGACTAGCACAGATACGCAGTATTTT.

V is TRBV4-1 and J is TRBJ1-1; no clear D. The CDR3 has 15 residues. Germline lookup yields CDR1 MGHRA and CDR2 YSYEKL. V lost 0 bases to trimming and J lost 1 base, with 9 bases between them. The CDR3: CASSQEARQNTEAFF. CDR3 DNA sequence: TGCGCCAGCAGCCAAGAAGCCCGGCAGAACACTGAAGCTTTCTTT.

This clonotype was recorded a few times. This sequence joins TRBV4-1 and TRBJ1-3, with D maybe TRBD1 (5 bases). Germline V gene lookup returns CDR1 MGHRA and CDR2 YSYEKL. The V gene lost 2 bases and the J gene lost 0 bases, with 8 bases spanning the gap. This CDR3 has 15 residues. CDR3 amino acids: CASSQQGFSGNTIYF. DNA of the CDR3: TGCGCCAGCAGCCAACAGGGTTTCTCTGGAAACACCATATATTTT.

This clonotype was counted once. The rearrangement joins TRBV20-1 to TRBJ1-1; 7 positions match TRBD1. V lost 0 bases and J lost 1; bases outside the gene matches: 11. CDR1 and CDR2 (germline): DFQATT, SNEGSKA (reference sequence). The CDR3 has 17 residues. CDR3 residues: CSARDHSTGKGNTEAFF. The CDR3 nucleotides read TGCAGTGCTAGAGACCATTCGACAGGGAAGGGGAACACTGAAGCTTTCTTT.

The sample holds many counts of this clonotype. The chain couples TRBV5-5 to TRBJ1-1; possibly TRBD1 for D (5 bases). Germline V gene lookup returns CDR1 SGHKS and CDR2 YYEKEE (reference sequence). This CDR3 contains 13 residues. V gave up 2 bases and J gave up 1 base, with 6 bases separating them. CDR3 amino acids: CASSFDRNTEAFF. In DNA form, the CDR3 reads TGTGCCAGCAGCTTCGACAGGAACACTGAAGCTTTCTTT.

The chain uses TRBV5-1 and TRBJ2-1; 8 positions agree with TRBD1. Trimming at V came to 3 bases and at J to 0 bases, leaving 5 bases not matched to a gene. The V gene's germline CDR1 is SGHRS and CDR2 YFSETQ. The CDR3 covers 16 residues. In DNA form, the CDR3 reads TGCGCCAGCAGCTGGCAGGGGGCCTCCTCCTACAATGAGCAGTTCTTC. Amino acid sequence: CASSWQGASSYNEQFF.

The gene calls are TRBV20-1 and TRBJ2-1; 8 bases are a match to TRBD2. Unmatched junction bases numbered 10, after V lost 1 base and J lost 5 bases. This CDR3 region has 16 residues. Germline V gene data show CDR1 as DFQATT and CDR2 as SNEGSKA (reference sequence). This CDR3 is CSARVSWLAGDNEQFF. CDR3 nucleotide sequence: TGCAGTGCTAGAGTCTCGTGGCTAGCGGGCGACAATGAGCAGTTCTTC.

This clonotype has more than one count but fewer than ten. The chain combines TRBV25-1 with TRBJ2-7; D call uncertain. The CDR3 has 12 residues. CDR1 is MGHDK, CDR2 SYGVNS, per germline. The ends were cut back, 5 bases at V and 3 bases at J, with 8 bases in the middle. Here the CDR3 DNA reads TGTGCCAGCAGTCATGACAACTACGAGCAGTACTTC. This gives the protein CASSHDNYEQYF.

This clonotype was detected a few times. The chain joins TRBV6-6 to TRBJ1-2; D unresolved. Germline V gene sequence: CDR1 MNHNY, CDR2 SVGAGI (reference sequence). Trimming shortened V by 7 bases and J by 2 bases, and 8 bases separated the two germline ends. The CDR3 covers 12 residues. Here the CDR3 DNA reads TGTGCCAGCAATGAACAGAACTATGGCTACACCTTC. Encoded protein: CASNEQNYGYTF.

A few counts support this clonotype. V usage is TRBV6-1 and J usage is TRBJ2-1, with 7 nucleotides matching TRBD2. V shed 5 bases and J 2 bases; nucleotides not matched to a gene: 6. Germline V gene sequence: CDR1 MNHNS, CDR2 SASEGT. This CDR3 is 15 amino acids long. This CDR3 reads CASSPGLVPYNEQFF. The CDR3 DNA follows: TGTGCCAGCAGTCCCGGACTAGTACCCTACAATGAGCAGTTCTTC.

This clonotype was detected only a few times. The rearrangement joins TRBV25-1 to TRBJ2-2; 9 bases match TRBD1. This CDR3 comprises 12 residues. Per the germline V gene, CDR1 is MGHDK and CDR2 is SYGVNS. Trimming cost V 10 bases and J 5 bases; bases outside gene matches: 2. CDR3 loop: CATGTGTGELFF. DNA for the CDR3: TGTGCCACCGGGACAGGGACCGGGGAGCTGTTTTTT.

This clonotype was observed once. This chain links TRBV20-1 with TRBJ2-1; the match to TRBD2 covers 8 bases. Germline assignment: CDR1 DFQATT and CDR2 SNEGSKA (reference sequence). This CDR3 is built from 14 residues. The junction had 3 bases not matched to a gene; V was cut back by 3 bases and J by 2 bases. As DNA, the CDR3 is TGCAGTGCTAGTGATAGCGGGACCTACAATGAGCAGTTCTTC. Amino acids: CSASDSGTYNEQFF.

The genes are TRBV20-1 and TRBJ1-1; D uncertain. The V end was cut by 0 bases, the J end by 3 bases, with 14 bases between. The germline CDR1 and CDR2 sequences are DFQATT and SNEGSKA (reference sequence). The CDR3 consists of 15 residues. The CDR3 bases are TGCAGTGCTAGAGATTTTAAGGTCGCGGACACTGAAGCTTTCTTT. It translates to CSARDFKVADTEAFF.

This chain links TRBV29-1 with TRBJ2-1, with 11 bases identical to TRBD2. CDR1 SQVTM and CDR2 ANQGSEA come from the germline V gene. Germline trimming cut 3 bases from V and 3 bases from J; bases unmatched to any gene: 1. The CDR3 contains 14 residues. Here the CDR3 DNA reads TGCAGCGTTGAGGGGACTAGCGGCTACAATGAGCAGTTCTTC. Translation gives CSVEGTSGYNEQFF.

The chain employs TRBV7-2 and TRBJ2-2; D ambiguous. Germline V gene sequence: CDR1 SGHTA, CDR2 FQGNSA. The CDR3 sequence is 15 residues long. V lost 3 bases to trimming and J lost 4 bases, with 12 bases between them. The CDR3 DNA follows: TGTGCCAGCAGCTTGTGGACCGCCGGCACCGGGGAGCTGTTTTTT. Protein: CASSLWTAGTGELFF.

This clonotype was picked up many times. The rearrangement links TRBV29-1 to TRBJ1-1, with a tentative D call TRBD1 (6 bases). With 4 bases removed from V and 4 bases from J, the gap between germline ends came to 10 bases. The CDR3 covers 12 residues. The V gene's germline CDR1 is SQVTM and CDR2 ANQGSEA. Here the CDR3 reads CSVVQGSTEAFF. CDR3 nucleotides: TGCAGCGTTGTGCAGGGGAGCACTGAAGCTTTCTTT.

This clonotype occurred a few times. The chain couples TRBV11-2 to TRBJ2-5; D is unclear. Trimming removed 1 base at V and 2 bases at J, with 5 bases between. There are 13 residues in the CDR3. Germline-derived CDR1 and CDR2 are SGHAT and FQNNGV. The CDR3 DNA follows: TGTGCCAGCAGCTTAGCGCCTCAAGAGACCCAGTACTTC. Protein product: CASSLAPQETQYF. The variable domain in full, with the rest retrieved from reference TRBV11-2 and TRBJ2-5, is EAGVAQSPRYKIIEKRQSVAFWCNPISGHATLYWYQQILGQGPKLLIQFQNNGVVDDSQLPKDRFSAERLKGVDSTLKIQPAKLEDSAVYLCASSLAPQETQYFGPGTRLLVL.

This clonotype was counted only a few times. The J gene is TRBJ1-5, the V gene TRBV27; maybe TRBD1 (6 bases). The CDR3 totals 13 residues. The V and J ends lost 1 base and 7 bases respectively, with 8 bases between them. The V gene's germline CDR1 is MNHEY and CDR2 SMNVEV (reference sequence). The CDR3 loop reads CASSLYRDQPQHF. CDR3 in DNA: TGTGCCAGCAGTTTATACAGGGACCAGCCCCAGCATTTT.

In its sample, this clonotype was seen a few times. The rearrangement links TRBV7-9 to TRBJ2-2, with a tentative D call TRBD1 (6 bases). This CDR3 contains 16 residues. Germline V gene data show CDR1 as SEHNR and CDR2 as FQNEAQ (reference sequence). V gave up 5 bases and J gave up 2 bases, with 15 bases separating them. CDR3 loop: CASSQRTGINTGELFF. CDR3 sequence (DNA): TGTGCCAGCAGCCAAAGAACAGGGATCAACACCGGGGAGCTGTTTTTT.

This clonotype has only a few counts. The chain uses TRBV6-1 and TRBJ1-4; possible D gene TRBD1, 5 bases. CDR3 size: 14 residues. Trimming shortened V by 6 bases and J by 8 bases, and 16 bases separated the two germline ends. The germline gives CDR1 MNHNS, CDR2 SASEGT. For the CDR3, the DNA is TGTGCCAGCAGGGCGTCAGGGAGTAGGGAAAAACTGTTTTTT. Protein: CASRASGSREKLFF.

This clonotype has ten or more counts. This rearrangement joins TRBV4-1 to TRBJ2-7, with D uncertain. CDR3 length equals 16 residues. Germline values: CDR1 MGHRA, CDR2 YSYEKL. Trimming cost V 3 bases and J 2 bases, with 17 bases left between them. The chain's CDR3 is CASSQNWVTPPYEQYF. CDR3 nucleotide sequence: TGCGCCAGCAGCCAGAATTGGGTTACGCCCCCCTACGAGCAGTACTTC.

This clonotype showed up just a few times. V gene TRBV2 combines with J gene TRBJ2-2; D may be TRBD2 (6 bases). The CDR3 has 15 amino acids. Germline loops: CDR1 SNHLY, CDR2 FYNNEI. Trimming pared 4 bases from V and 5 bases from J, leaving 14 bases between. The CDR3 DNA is TGTGCCAGCAGTGTCCGGGAGAGTTGGACCGGGGAGCTGTTTTTT. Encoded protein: CASSVRESWTGELFF. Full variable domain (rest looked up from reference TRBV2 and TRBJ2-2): EPEVTQTPSHQVTQMGQEVILRCVPISNHLYFYWYRQILGQKVEFLVSFYNNEISEKSEIFDDQFSVERPDGSNFTLKIRSTKLEDSAMYFCASSVRESWTGELFFGEGSRLTVL.

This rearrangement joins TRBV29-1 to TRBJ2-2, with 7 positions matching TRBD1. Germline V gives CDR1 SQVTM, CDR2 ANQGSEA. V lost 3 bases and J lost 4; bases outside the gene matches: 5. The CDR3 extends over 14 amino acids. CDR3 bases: TGCAGCGTTGACAGGACAGGCGGCACCGGGGAGCTGTTTTTT. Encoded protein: CSVDRTGGTGELFF.

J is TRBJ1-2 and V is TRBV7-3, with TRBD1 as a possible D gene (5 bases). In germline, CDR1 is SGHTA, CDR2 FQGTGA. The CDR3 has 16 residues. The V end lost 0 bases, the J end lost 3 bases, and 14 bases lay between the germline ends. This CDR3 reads CASSLTAVGGDYGYTF. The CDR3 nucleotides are TGTGCCAGCAGCTTAACGGCCGTGGGGGGGGACTATGGCTACACCTTC.

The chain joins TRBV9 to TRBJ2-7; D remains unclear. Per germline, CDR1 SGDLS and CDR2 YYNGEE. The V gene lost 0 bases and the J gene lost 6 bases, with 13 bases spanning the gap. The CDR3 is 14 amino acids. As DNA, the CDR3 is TGTGCCAGCAGCGTAGCAGGTCTATCACCCGAGCAGTACTTC. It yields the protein CASSVAGLSPEQYF.

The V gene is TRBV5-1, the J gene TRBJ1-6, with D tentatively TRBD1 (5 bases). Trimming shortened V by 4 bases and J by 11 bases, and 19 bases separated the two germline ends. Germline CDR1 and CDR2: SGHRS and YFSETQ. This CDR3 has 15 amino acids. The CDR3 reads CASSPDKARGAPLHF. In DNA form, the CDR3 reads TGCGCCAGCAGCCCGGACAAGGCGCGGGGGGCACCCCTCCACTTT.

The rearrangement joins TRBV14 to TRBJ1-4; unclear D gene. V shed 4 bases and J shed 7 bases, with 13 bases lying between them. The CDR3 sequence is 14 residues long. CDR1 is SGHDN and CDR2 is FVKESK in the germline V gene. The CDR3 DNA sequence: TGTGCCAGCAGCCCGCGGCGGGGAGGTGAAAAACTGTTTTTT. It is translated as CASSPRRGGEKLFF.

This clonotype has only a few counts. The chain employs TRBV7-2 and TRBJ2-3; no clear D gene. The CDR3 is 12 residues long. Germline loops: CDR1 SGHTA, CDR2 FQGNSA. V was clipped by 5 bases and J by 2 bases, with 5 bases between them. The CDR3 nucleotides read TGTGCCAGCAGCACGAACACAGATACGCAGTATTTT. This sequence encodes CASSTNTDTQYF.